This paragraph reports one T cell receptor beta chain. This clone was seen ten or more times. Its antigen target is currently unknown. Per-base quality was not reported, and no clone a single base away is much larger than it. The sample comes from a study of blood T cell repertoires in COVID-19 (dated by TCRdb to 2018 to 2020). Concerning the study at large: Collaborator samples came from the United States, Italy and Spain and covered acute and convalescent phases of COVID-19. The repertoires were released in a freely available public database intended as a resource for research on the immune response to SARS-CoV-2. Deeply sampled blood TCRbeta repertoires from subjects exposed to, actively infected with, or recovered from COVID-19 were included in the dataset. The material from the prospective study consisted of cDNA or gDNA derived from T cells, B-cell-depleted T cells, or PBMCs. The samples were drawn from two sources: the first 160 participants of the ongoing ImmuneRACE study, and about 1,300 subjects contributed by 6 global collaborators. Where HLA class I and class II types were available, the types were taken from metadata supplied by the sample provider, not from assay-based typing. A de-identified subject ID, COVID-19 status, age in years and sex were almost always included in the sample metadata. The investigation overall reported the following: The quantity of clinical and demographic metadata differed by source and by participant and was supplied without curation.

The collaborating institutions used their own protocols to collect whole blood in K2EDTA tubes. For TCRbeta analysis, collaborator samples were shipped as frozen whole blood, as isolated PBMCs, or as DNA extracted from either sample type. The immunoSEQ Assay, a bias-controlled multiplex PCR, was used to amplify TCRbeta CDR3 regions from genomic DNA. In the source study's methods: Within the assay, amplification of reference gene primers was used to estimate how many nucleated cells each sample contained. To quantify the absolute abundance of each unique TCRbeta CDR3 rearrangement, sequence reads were collapsed and filtered. For each sample, productive Simpson clonality was calculated as the square root of Simpson's diversity index over productive rearrangements. Sourced from immuneACCESS, this table was stored by TCRdb with only in-frame sequences that have V and J called. A share of the clones is absent; for the studies checked, an unresolved V gene accounts for under half, and the remainder has no known explanation. V, J and clone size are taken as reported in that table, and D and trimming were inferred from the DNA itself. Recorded for this sample are approximately 140,000 clones; less than 80% of them occurred a single time. Of the sample, roughly 3.4% falls within the top ten clones.

This receptor was identified in a man between 60 and 75 years old with acute or convalescent COVID-19. Sequenced: peripheral blood.

The DNA sequence reads TGTGCCAGCAGTTCGTCGCGGGGAGGGACCGGGGAGCTGTTTTTT. Its protein reads: CASSSSRGGTGELFF. The rearrangement joined TRBV28 to TRBJ2-2; the junction holds 7 bases that match TRBD2. The CDR3 runs 15 residues from the cysteine to the phenylalanine. The only DNA kept is the CDR3, 45 bases in frame from the first base. In the germline V gene, CDR1 corresponds to MDHEN and CDR2 to SYDVKM. Clipping removes 4 bases from V and 5 bases from J, with 7 as the unmatched junction base count.